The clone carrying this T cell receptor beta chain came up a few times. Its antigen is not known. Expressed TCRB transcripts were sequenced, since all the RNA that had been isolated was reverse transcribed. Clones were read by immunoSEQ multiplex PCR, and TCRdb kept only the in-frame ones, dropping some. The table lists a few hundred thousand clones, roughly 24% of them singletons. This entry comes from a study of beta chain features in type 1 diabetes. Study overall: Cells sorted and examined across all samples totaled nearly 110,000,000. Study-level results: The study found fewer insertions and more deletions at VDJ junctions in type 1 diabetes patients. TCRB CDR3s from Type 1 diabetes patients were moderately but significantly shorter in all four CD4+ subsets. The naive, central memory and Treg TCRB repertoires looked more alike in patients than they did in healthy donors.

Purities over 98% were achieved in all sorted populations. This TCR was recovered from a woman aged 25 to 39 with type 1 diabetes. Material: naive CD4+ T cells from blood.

CDR3 DNA: TGTGCCTGGAGTCGGGCAGGGTTGGACTATGGCTACACCTTC. It codes for CAWSRAGLDYGYTF. The genes are TRBV30 and TRBJ1-2, with D possibly matching TRBD1 (5 bases). Trimming stripped 2 bases from V and 3 bases from J, with 13 bases between. The CDR3 is 14 residues long. The germline V gene encodes CDR1 GTSNPN and CDR2 SVGIG (reference sequence).